The entry below gives a single TCR beta chain sequence along with its context. This record comes from a study of T cell changes during pregnancy in multiple sclerosis. Unmatched junction bases numbered 22, after V lost 0 bases and J lost 4 bases. The V gene's germline CDR1 is LGHNA and CDR2 YNFKEQ. There are 21 residues in the CDR3. Sequencing used immunoSEQ multiplex PCR; TCRdb keeps in-frame clones, though not all of them. The table lists 35,000 to 50,000 clones, roughly nine tenths of them singletons. The clonotype originates from a female donor with multiple sclerosis, enrolled in a pregnancy study. The chain carries TRBV4-2 and TRBJ2-3, with TRBD2 identical over 7 bases. Sequenced here: CD4+ T cells from peripheral blood mononuclear cells, sampled in the first trimester of pregnancy. For the CDR3, the DNA is TGTGCCAGCAGCCAAGATCGCGATGACTTCACGGGAGGTATTAGGGCAGATACGCAGTATTTT. Translating it yields CASSQDRDDFTGGIRADTQYF.